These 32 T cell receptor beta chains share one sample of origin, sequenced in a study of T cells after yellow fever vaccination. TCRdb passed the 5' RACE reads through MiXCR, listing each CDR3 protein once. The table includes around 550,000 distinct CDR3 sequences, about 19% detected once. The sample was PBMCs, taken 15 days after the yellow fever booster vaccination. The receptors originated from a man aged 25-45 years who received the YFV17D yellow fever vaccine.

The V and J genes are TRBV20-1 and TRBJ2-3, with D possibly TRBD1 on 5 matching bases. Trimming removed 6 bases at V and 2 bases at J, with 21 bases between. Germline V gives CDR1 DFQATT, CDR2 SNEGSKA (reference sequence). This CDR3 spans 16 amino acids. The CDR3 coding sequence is TGCAGTGCGAGCAGGCAGGGCAGAGGAATCACAGATACGCAGTATTTT. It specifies CSASRQGRGITDTQYF.

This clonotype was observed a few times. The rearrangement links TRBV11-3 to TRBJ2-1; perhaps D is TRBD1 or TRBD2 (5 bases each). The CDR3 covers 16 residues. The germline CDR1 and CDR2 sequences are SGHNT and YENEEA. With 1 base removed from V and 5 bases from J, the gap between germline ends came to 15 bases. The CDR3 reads CASSLGTGRPHNEQFF. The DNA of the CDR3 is TGTGCCAGCAGCTTAGGTACGGGACGTCCCCACAATGAGCAGTTCTTC.

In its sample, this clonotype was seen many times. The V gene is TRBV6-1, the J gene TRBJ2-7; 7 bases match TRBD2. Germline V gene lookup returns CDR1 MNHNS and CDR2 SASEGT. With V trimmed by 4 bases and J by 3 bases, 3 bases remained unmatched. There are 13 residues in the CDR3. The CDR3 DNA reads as TGTGCCAGCAGTGCCGGGACTAACTACGAGCAGTACTTC. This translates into CASSAGTNYEQYF.

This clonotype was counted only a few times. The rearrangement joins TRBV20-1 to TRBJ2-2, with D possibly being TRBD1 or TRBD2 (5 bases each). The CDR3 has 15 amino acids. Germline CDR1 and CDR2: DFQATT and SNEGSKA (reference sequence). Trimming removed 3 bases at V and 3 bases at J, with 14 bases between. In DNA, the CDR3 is TGCAGTGCTAGGTCCTCGGGGCCATACACCGGGGAGCTGTTTTTT. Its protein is CSARSSGPYTGELFF.

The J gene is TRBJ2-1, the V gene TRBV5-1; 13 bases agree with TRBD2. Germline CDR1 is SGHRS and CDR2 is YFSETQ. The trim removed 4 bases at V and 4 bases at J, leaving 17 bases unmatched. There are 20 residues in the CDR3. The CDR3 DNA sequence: TGCGCCAGCAGCACCTGGACTAGCGGGAGTTCAGGGAGGGGTTACAATGAGCAGTTCTTC. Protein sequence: CASSTWTSGSSGRGYNEQFF.

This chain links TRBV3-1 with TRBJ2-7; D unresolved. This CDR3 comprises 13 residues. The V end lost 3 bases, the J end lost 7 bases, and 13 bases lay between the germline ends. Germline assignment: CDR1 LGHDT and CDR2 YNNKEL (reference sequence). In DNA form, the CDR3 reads TGTGCCAGCAGCCAGGGGTTTAGTGGAGAGCAGTACTTC. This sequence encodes CASSQGFSGEQYF.

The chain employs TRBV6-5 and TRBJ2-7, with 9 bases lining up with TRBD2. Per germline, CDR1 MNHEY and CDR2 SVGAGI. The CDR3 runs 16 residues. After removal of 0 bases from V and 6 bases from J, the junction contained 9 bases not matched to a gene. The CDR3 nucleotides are TGTGCCAGCAGTTACTCGATGGCGGGAGGGACGGGCGAGCAGTACTTC. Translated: CASSYSMAGGTGEQYF.

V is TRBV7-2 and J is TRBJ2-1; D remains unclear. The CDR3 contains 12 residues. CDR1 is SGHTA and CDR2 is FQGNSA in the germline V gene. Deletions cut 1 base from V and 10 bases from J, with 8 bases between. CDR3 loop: CASSLDGYEQFF. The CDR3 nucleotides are TGTGCCAGCAGCTTAGATGGATACGAGCAGTTCTTC.

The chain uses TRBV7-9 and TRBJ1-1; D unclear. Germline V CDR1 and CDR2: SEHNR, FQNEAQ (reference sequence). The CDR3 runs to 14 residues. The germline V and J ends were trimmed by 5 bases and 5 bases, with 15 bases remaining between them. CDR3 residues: CASSQPKSGTEAFF. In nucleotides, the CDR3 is TGTGCCAGCAGCCAGCCAAAGAGTGGGACTGAAGCTTTCTTT.

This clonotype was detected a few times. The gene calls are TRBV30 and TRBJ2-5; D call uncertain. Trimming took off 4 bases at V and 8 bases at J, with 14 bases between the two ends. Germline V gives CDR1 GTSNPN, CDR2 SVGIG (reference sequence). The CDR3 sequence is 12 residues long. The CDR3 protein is CAWNLNPGTQYF. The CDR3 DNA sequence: TGTGCCTGGAACCTCAACCCCGGTACCCAGTACTTC.

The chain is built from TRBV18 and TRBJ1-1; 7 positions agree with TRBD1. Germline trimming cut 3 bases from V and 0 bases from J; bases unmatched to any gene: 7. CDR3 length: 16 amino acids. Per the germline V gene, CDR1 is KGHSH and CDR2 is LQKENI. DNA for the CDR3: TGTGCCAGCTCACCCCCGGGACAGCTAGTGAACACTGAAGCTTTCTTT. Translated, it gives CASSPPGQLVNTEAFF.

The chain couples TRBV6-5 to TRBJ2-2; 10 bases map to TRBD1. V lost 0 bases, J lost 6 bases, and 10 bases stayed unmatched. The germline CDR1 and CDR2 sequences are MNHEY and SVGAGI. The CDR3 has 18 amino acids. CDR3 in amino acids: CASSYSITGQGRSGELFF. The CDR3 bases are TGTGCCAGCAGTTACTCGATTACGGGACAGGGGCGGTCCGGGGAGCTGTTTTTT.

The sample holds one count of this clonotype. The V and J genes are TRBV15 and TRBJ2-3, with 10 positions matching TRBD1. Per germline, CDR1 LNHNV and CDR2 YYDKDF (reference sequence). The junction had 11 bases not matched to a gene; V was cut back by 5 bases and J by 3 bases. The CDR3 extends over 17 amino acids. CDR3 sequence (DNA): TGTGCCACCAGCGGCGAGACCGGGACAGGGGAAACAGATACGCAGTATTTT. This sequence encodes CATSGETGTGETDTQYF.

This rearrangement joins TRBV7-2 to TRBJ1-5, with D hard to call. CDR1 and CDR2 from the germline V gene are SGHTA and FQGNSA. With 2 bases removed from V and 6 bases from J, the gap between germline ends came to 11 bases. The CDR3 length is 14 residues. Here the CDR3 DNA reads TGTGCCAGCAGCTTAACCCCCTCGGGTCAGCCCCAGCATTTT. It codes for CASSLTPSGQPQHF.

The CDR3 DNA reads TGCGCCAGCAGCCCGGACAGGGGCAGCGCTGGCTACACCTTC. Residues: CASSPDRGSAGYTF. The chain has TRBV5-1 and TRBJ1-2, with 9 bases identical to TRBD1. V lost 4 bases and J lost 7; bases outside the gene matches: 8. Germline CDR1 reads SGHRS; CDR2 reads YFSETQ. The CDR3 length is 14 residues.

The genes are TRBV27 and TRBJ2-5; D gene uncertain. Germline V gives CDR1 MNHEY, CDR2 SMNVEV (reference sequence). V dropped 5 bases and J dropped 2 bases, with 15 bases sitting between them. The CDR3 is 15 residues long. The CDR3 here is CASSLAGWIQETQYF. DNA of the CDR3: TGTGCCAGCAGTCTTGCAGGCTGGATACAAGAGACCCAGTACTTC.

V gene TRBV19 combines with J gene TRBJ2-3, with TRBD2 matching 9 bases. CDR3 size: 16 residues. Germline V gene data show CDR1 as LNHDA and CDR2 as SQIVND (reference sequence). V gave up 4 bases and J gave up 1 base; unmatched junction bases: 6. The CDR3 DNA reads TGTGCCAGTAGTACCTATAGCGGGAGTGGCACAGATACGCAGTATTTT. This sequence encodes CASSTYSGSGTDTQYF.

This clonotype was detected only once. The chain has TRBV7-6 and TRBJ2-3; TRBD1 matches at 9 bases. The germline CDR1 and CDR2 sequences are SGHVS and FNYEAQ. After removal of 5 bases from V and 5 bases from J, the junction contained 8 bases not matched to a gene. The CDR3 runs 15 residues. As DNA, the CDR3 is TGTGCCAGCAGCCCAGTGTCGGACAGGGGAGATACGCAGTATTTT. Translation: CASSPVSDRGDTQYF.

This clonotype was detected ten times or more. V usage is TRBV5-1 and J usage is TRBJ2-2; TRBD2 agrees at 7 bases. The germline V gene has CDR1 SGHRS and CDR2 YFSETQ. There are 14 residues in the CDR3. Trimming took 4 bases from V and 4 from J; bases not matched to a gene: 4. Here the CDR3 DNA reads TGCGCCAGCAGCCTATCTAGCGGCACCGGGGAGCTGTTTTTT. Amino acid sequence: CASSLSSGTGELFF.

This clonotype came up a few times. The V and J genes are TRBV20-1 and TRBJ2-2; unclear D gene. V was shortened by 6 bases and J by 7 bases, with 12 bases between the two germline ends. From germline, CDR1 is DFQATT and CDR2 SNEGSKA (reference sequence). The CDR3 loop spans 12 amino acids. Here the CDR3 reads CSAQDAFGELFF. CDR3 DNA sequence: TGCAGTGCCCAGGACGCGTTCGGGGAGCTGTTTTTT.

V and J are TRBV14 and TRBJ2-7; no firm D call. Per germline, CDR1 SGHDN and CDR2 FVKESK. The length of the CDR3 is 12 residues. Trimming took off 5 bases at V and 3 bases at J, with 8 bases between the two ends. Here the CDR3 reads CASSVHSYEQYF. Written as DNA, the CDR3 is TGTGCCAGCAGCGTTCACAGCTACGAGCAGTACTTC. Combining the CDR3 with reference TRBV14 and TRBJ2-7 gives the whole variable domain EAGVTQFPSHSVIEKGQTVTLRCDPISGHDNLYWYRRVMGKEIKFLLHFVKESKQDESGMPNNRFLAERTGGTYSTLKVQPAELEDSGVYFCASSVHSYEQYFGPGTRLTVT.

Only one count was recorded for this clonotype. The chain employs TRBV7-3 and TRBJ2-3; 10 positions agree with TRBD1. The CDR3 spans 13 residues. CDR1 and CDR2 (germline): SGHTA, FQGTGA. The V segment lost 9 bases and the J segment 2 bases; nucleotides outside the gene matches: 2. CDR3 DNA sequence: TGTGCCAGTGGGACAGGGGCCACAGATACGCAGTATTTT. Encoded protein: CASGTGATDTQYF.

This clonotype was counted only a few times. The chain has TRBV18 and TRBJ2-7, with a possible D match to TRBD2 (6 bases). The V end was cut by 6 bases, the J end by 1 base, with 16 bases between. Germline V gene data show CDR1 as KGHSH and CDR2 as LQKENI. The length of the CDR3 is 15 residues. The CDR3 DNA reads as TGTGCCAGCTCGTCGGGGACTTCCCAGTCCTACGAGCAGTACTTC. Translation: CASSSGTSQSYEQYF.

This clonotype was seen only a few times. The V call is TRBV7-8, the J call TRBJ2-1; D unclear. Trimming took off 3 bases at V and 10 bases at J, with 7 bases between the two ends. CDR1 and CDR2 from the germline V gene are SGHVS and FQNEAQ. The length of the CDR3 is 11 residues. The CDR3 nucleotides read TGTGCCAGCAGCTTCCTCGACGAGCAGTTCTTC. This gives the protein CASSFLDEQFF.

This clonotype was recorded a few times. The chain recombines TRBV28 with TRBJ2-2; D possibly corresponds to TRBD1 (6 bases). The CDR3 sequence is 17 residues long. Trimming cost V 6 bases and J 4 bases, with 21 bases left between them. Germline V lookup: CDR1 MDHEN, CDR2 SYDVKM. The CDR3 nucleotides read TGTGCCAGCAGGGCCCCGTTAGGGACACAGGGCACCGGGGAGCTGTTTTTT. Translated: CASRAPLGTQGTGELFF.

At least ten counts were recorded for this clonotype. The CDR3 DNA reads TGTGCCACCAGTACGGGGGTCACCGGGGAGCTGTTTTTT. It codes for CATSTGVTGELFF. The V gene is TRBV24-1, the J gene TRBJ2-2; possibly TRBD2 for D (6 bases). This CDR3 contains 13 residues. Germline lookup yields CDR1 KGHDR and CDR2 SFDVKD. The V end was cut by 6 bases, the J end by 4 bases, with 8 bases between.

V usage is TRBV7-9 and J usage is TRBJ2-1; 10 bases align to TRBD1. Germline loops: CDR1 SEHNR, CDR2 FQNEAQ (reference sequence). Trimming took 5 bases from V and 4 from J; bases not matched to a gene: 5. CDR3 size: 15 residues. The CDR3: CASSHDRGLYNEQFF. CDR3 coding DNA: TGTGCCAGCAGCCATGACAGGGGGCTATACAATGAGCAGTTCTTC.

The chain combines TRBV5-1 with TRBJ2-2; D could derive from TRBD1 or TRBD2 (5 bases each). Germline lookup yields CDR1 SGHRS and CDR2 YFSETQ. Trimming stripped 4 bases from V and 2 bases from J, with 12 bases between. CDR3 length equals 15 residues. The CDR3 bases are TGCGCCAGCAGCGCGCGAGGGGCAAACACCGGGGAGCTGTTTTTT. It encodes CASSARGANTGELFF.

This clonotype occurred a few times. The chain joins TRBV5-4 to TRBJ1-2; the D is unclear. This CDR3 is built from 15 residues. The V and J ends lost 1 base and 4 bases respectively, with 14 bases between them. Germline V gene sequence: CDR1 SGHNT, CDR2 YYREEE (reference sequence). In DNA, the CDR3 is TGTGCCAGCAGCTTGTTCCTCTCAGAGGGCTATGGCTACACCTTC. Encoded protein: CASSLFLSEGYGYTF.

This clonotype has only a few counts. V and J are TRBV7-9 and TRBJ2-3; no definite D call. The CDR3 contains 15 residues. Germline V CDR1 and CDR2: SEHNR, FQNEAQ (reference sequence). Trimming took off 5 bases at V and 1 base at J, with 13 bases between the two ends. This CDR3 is CASSAAQLGTDTQYF. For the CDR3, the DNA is TGTGCCAGCAGCGCCGCCCAGCTCGGCACAGATACGCAGTATTTT.

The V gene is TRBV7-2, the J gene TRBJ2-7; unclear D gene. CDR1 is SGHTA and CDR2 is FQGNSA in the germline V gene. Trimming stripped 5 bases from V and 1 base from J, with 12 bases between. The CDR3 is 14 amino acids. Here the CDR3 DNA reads TGTGCCAGCAGCCGTACCTCCGTTTCCTACGAGCAGTACTTC. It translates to CASSRTSVSYEQYF.

Written as DNA, the CDR3 is TGTGCCAGCAGTAACGAGGGCGATACGCAGTATTTT. It codes for CASSNEGDTQYF. The chain joins TRBV12-3 or TRBV12-4 to TRBJ2-3, with a weak D call TRBD2 (5 bases). The CDR3 totals 12 residues. V was trimmed by 5 bases and J by 6 bases, leaving 9 bases between them.